This TCR beta chain was identified during a study of blood T cell repertoires in COVID-19. Trimming took 1 base from V and 4 from J; bases not matched to a gene: 9. The CDR3 extends over 16 amino acids. Germline CDR1 is SEHNR and CDR2 is FQNEAQ (reference sequence). Assay: immunoSEQ multiplex PCR; the TCRdb copy retains only in-frame clones and omits some. This sample has about 210,000 clones, with approximately 80% found just once. In terms of age and location, participants ranged from roughly 18 to 89 years and lived in about two dozen US areas. Cohort allocation depended upon clinical history that participants reported. What the recovered Cohort 3 donors had was two negative PCRs, clearance, or symptom resolution. The table lists this clone with a count of one.

The clonotype was recovered from a man in his forties who had recovered from COVID-19. The genes are TRBV7-9 and TRBJ2-7; 8 nucleotides match TRBD2. Sequencing input: PBMCs or T cells enriched from blood (not recorded which). The CDR3 loop is CASSLVPSGRSYEQYF. The CDR3 nucleotides read TGTGCCAGCAGCTTAGTACCTAGCGGGCGCTCTTACGAGCAGTACTTC.